This is a list of T cell receptor beta chains from one sample in a study of blood T cell repertoires in COVID-19. The repertoire was sequenced with immunoSEQ multiplex PCR; TCRdb's copy has only in-frame clones and lacks some. The sample comprises 130,000 to 150,000 clones, under 90% of which are singletons, and about 5.8% rests with the top ten. Sequences were obtained from peripheral blood. These receptor sequences come from a human donor in a cohort sampled during active COVID-19. Both conserved end residues are part of each CDR3.

j_gene	v_gene	CDR3aa
TRBJ1-1	TRBV7-9	CASLFNSNTEAFF
TRBJ2-1	TRBV9	CASSVGPGSGGAVEQFF
TRBJ1-2	TRBV7-8	CASSPEGGNYGYTF
TRBJ2-7	TRBV5-1	CASSGQLAGTYEQYF
TRBJ2-5	TRBV9	CASSAGTSGGVGETQYF
TRBJ2-5	TRBV7-9	CASSLGQGQETQYF
TRBJ1-6	TRBV6-5	CASTLITGGDSPLHF
TRBJ1-5	TRBV6-2/TRBV6-3	CASSRTAPNQPQHF
TRBJ2-7	TRBV30	CAWSLDGGEQYF
TRBJ2-1	TRBV6-1	CASSDFSVDEQFF
TRBJ2-3	TRBV7-2	CASSFTGADTQYF
TRBJ2-3	TRBV18	CASSSSSGVSTDTQYF
TRBJ1-5	TRBV19	CASSPGLGVGSNQPQHF
TRBJ2-1	TRBV6-6	CASSPSMLQASSYNEQFF
TRBJ2-7	TRBV2	CASSEVRGAPFKQYF
TRBJ2-3	TRBV18	CASSRDRVEADTQYF
TRBJ1-6	TRBV6-1	CASSDIRTANSPLHF
TRBJ2-5	TRBV15	CATSVAGGPEETQYF
TRBJ2-7	TRBV5-1	CASSLGSPGTGVSGEQYF
TRBJ2-3	TRBV20-1	CSASPGGTDTQYF
TRBJ2-1	TRBV12-3/TRBV12-4	CASTLGGIEQFF
TRBJ1-6	TRBV4-3	CASSEVRVVNSPLHF
TRBJ2-3	TRBV27	CASSRTGGVQDTQYF
TRBJ2-2	TRBV11-3	CASSLFEEGELFF
TRBJ2-1	TRBV6-2/TRBV6-3	CASSRDGAGGSNEQFF
TRBJ1-4	TRBV5-1	CASSPARGLGEKLFF
TRBJ2-7	TRBV9	CASAVADTLYEQYF
TRBJ2-4	TRBV18	CASSPSMEDIQYF
TRBJ2-3	TRBV7-2	CASTNWGGGGPDTQYF
TRBJ1-4	TRBV7-2	CASSPDRGNEKLFF
TRBJ2-7	TRBV5-1	CASSLSRVGNEQYF
TRBJ1-5	TRBV7-2	CASSLGAGGVPQHF
TRBJ2-5	TRBV29-1	CSVDRGQETQYF
TRBJ2-2	TRBV18	CASSERETGELFF
TRBJ1-2	TRBV15	CATSSGTDYGYTF
TRBJ2-7	TRBV19	CASSIDPAGIEQYF
TRBJ2-7	TRBV4-3	CASSLLNQGSGEQYF
TRBJ2-2	TRBV27	CASSGAVTGELFF
TRBJ2-1	TRBV4-1	CASSQGRILAGLSYNEQFF
TRBJ1-5	TRBV11-3	CASRPNRDSYSNQPQHF
TRBJ2-7	TRBV12-3/TRBV12-4	CASSFQGGYEQYF
TRBJ2-5	TRBV11-2	CASSLRWGRGEETQYF
TRBJ2-3	TRBV20-1	CSASLGGADTQYF
TRBJ2-7	TRBV7-6	CASSRNRDSARVF
TRBJ2-1	TRBV5-4	CASSTQEGLQFF
TRBJ1-5	TRBV19	CASTPQGFNQPQHF
TRBJ2-3	TRBV5-4	CASSLAGGDTQYF
TRBJ2-3	TRBV5-4	CASSLDGVTDTQYF
TRBJ1-5	TRBV3-1/TRBV3-2	CASSQDRGTGDLNQPQHF
TRBJ2-3	TRBV29-1	CSVTGTGFTDTQYF